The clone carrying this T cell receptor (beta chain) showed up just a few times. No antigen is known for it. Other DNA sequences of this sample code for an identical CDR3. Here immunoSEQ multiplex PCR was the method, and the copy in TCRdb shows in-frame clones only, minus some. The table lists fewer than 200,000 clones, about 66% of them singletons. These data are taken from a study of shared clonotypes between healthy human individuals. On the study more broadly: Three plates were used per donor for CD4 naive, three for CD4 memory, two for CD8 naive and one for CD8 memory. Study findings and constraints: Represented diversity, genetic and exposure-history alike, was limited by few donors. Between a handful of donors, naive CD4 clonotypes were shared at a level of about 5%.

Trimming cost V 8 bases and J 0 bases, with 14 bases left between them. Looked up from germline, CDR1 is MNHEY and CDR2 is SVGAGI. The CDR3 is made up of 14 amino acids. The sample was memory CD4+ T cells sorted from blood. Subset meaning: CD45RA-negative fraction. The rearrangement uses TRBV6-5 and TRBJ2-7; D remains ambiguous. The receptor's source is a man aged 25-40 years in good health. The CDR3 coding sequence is TGTGCCAGCCATCGGGCTGGGCTCTCCTACGAGCAGTACTTC. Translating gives CASHRAGLSYEQYF.